Shown below are 12 T cell receptor beta chains from a single sample sequenced in a study of blood T cell repertoires in COVID-19 (dated by TCRdb to about 2020). The library was produced with the immunoSEQ multiplex PCR assay. Not all clones reach the TCRdb copy of this immuneACCESS table, which keeps in-frame sequences only. Checked studies attribute under half of the gap to unresolved V genes and leave the rest unexplained. Within this sample are fewer than 500,000 clones, with around 89% of them counted one time only. 1% to 1.3% of the sample is held by the ten biggest clonotypes. Sequencing was done on a sample of PBMCs or T cells enriched from blood (not recorded which). These receptors all come from a man aged 25-45 years who had recovered from COVID-19.

The chain has TRBV10-3 and TRBJ2-2; no clear D gene. This CDR3 is 11 amino acids long. The V end was cut by 4 bases, the J end by 7 bases, with 4 bases between. Germline V gene data show CDR1 as ENHRY and CDR2 as SYGVKD. The CDR3 is CAISASGELFF. DNA for the CDR3: TGTGCCATCAGTGCGAGCGGGGAGCTGTTTTTT.

The chain combines TRBV11-2 with TRBJ1-1, with D possibly matching TRBD1 (5 bases). The CDR3 contains 16 residues. Trimming removed 1 base at V and 5 bases at J, with 17 bases between. CDR1 SGHAT and CDR2 FQNNGV come from the germline V gene. CDR3 loop: CASSLANRDGGTEAFF. CDR3 sequence (DNA): TGTGCCAGCAGCTTAGCCAACCGGGACGGGGGGACTGAAGCTTTCTTT.

The chain recombines TRBV7-2 with TRBJ2-2, with D possibly TRBD1 on 6 matching bases. Germline CDR1 SGHTA, CDR2 FQGNSA. The germline V and J ends were trimmed by 11 bases and 3 bases, with 13 bases remaining between them. The CDR3 runs to 13 residues. The CDR3: CAFQGLDTGELFF. CDR3 nucleotide sequence: TGTGCCTTCCAGGGGCTGGACACCGGGGAGCTGTTTTTT.

J is TRBJ1-2 and V is TRBV6-5; D perhaps matches TRBD1 (5 bases). Trimming shortened V by 5 bases and J by 4 bases, and 11 bases separated the two germline ends. Germline CDR1 is MNHEY and CDR2 is SVGAGI. This CDR3 has 13 residues. This CDR3 is CASSRAGIYGYTF. The CDR3 coding sequence is TGTGCCAGCAGTCGCGCAGGGATCTATGGCTACACCTTC.

This sequence joins TRBV7-8 and TRBJ1-2; no reliable D call. The CDR3 runs to 16 residues. Germline V gene sequence: CDR1 SGHVS, CDR2 FQNEAQ. V was pared by 1 base and J by 2 bases, with 14 bases between. CDR3 coding DNA: TGTGCCAGCAGCTTAGGTGGGGTGACGGGAAACTATGGCTACACCTTC. It is translated as CASSLGGVTGNYGYTF. The whole variable domain, filled in from reference TRBV7-8 and TRBJ1-2, reads GAGVSQSPRYKVAKRGQDVALRCDPISGHVSLFWYQQALGQGPEFLTYFQNEAQLDKSGLPSDRFFAERPEGSVSTLKIQRTQQEDSAVYLCASSLGGVTGNYGYTFGSGTRLTVV.

The V and J genes are TRBV5-6 and TRBJ1-4; D perhaps matches TRBD1 (5 bases). This CDR3 has 15 amino acids. The germline gives CDR1 SGHDT, CDR2 YYEEEE. Trimming shortened V by 3 bases and J by 0 bases, and 9 bases separated the two germline ends. This chain's CDR3 is CASSSRGATNEKLFF. The CDR3 DNA sequence: TGTGCCAGCAGCTCAAGGGGCGCAACTAATGAAAAACTGTTTTTT.

The chain joins TRBV14 to TRBJ1-2, with D possibly matching TRBD1 (5 bases). Germline V gives CDR1 SGHDN, CDR2 FVKESK. Deletions cut 3 bases from V and 2 bases from J, with 10 bases between. This CDR3 contains 14 residues. CDR3 nucleotide sequence: TGTGCCAGCAGCCAGCAGGGTCGGAACTATGGCTACACCTTC. This translates into CASSQQGRNYGYTF.

The chain joins TRBV24-1 to TRBJ2-2; 10 bases align to TRBD1. The CDR3 is made up of 15 amino acids. V lost 7 bases and J lost 3; bases outside the gene matches: 4. The germline gives CDR1 KGHDR, CDR2 SFDVKD. The CDR3 is CATRADRGDTGELFF. DNA of the CDR3: TGTGCCACCAGGGCGGACAGGGGGGACACCGGGGAGCTGTTTTTT.

This chain uses TRBV2 with TRBJ1-5; 9 bases line up with TRBD1. In germline, CDR1 is SNHLY, CDR2 FYNNEI. V shed 4 bases, J shed 7 bases, and the junction held 5 bases outside the gene matches. The CDR3 has 14 amino acids. The CDR3 sequence: CASSVGQGLQPQHF. The CDR3 DNA follows: TGTGCCAGCAGTGTGGGACAGGGATTGCAGCCCCAGCATTTT.

This CDR3 is CASSEWTDGTEAFF. The CDR3 DNA follows: TGTGCCAGCAGTGAGTGGACAGACGGCACTGAAGCTTTCTTT. The V call is TRBV6-1, the J call TRBJ1-1; D perhaps matches TRBD1 (6 bases). CDR1 is MNHNS, CDR2 SASEGT, per germline. V lost 3 bases, J lost 4 bases, and 12 bases lay in between. The CDR3 is 14 residues long.

The CDR3 region is CASSLASGGETGELFF. CDR3 in DNA: TGTGCCAGCAGCTTAGCCTCAGGGGGCGAGACCGGGGAGCTGTTTTTT. The gene calls are TRBV7-2 and TRBJ2-2; 8 bases line up with TRBD1. V was pared by 0 bases and J by 5 bases, with 5 bases of the junction left unmatched. The CDR3 consists of 16 residues. The germline gives CDR1 SGHTA, CDR2 FQGNSA.

This chain links TRBV10-3 with TRBJ2-5; tentatively, D is TRBD2 (6 bases). Trimming cost V 8 bases and J 2 bases, with 12 bases left between them. The CDR3 covers 13 residues. The germline V gene encodes CDR1 ENHRY and CDR2 SYGVKD. The CDR3 DNA reads TGTGCCATCGGTCTAGCGAGACAAGAGACCCAGTACTTC. It yields the protein CAIGLARQETQYF.